Below, 21 T cell receptor beta chains from the same sample are listed, as sequenced in a study of post-analysis software for immune sequencing data. The study's findings and limits: Patients showed TRBV5-6, TRBV5-1 and TRBV20-1 among 4 or 5 TRBV segments more frequent than in controls.

The TCR beta cDNA libraries carried unique molecular identifiers. TCRdb reanalysed the PCR reads using MiXCR and keeps one entry per CDR3 protein. The top ten hold approximately 1.7% of the sample, which has about 620,000 distinct CDR3 sequences, about 44% seen once. No antigen is known for these receptors. Material: blood. The receptor source for this set is a girl between 5 and 17 years old with multiple sclerosis.

The rearrangement uses TRBV6-1 and TRBJ2-7, with 7 nucleotides matching TRBD1. The CDR3 runs 15 residues. In germline, CDR1 is MNHNS, CDR2 SASEGT. V was pared by 1 base and J by 3 bases, with 6 bases of the junction left unmatched. The CDR3 DNA is TGTGCCAGCAGTGAAGGGGCAGGGGGATGCTACGAGCAGTACTTC. As protein: CASSEGAGGCYEQYF.

This clonotype was seen a few times. The rearrangement joins TRBV6-6 to TRBJ1-6; weak D call: TRBD1 (5 bases). The germline V gene has CDR1 MNHNY and CDR2 SVGAGI (reference sequence). This CDR3 region has 15 residues. V lost 4 bases and J 7 bases, leaving 14 bases between the germline ends. The CDR3 protein is CASSSQGSYNSPLHF. In nucleotides, the CDR3 is TGTGCCAGCAGTTCTCAGGGCAGCTACAATTCACCCCTCCACTTT.

This clonotype was found a few times. The gene calls are TRBV5-1 and TRBJ2-1; weak D call: TRBD1 (5 bases). Germline V lookup: CDR1 SGHRS, CDR2 YFSETQ. CDR3 length: 10 amino acids. Between the trimmed V and J ends, which lost 9 bases and 7 bases, there was a span of 8 bases. CDR3 in DNA: TGCGCCATCCAGGGTAATGAGCAGTTCTTC. Translated, it gives CAIQGNEQFF.

This chain joins TRBV6-6 and TRBJ1-1; D uncertain. V was pared by 0 bases and J by 1 base, with 12 bases between. There are 16 residues in the CDR3. CDR1 MNHNY and CDR2 SVGAGI come from the germline V gene (reference sequence). The CDR3 region is CASSYSSGSPNTEAFF. The CDR3, as DNA: TGTGCCAGCAGTTACTCGAGCGGGAGCCCGAACACTGAAGCTTTCTTT.

The rearrangement links TRBV4-1 to TRBJ2-3; D possibly matches TRBD1 or TRBD2 (6 bases each). CDR3 size: 17 residues. Germline CDR1 is MGHRA and CDR2 is YSYEKL. V lost 2 bases, J lost 1 base, and 16 bases lay in between. The CDR3 reads CASSQQRGRTRTDTQYF. The DNA for the CDR3 is TGCGCCAGCAGCCAACAACGGGGGCGGACTCGCACAGATACGCAGTATTTT.

This clonotype was seen a handful of times. The J gene is TRBJ2-7, the V gene TRBV10-3, with 7 bases fitting TRBD2. This CDR3 is built from 15 residues. CDR1 is ENHRY and CDR2 is SYGVKD in the germline V gene. J gave up 6 bases and V 11 bases, and 19 bases lay outside the gene matches. The CDR3 sequence is CAAFATAGSAGEQYF. CDR3 coding DNA: TGTGCCGCCTTTGCGACAGCGGGGAGTGCGGGCGAGCAGTACTTC.

This clonotype was detected only a few times. V gene TRBV12-3 or TRBV12-4 combines with J gene TRBJ2-1, with 7 bases aligning to TRBD2. Losses at the gene ends were 3 bases for V and 6 bases for J; bases not matched to a gene: 8. The CDR3 has 15 amino acids. CDR3 sequence reads: CASSFMTSWGNEQFF. The CDR3 DNA follows: TGTGCCAGCAGTTTCATGACTAGCTGGGGCAATGAGCAGTTCTTC.

The gene calls are TRBV2 and TRBJ2-3; TRBD2 aligns across 8 bases. This CDR3 has 16 residues. In germline, CDR1 is SNHLY, CDR2 FYNNEI. Trimming took 8 bases from V and 0 from J; bases not matched to a gene: 10. CDR3 residues: CASLRGALRSTDTQYF. The DNA for the CDR3 is TGTGCCAGCTTGCGGGGGGCCCTACGTAGCACAGATACGCAGTATTTT.

This clonotype was counted only a few times. The V and J genes are TRBV5-1 and TRBJ2-3; D is unresolved. V was pared by 5 bases and J by 7 bases, with 11 bases between. Germline values: CDR1 SGHRS, CDR2 YFSETQ. The CDR3 totals 12 residues. Written as DNA, the CDR3 is TGCGCCAGCAGTTTGTTGGATAATACGCAGTATTTT. This sequence encodes CASSLLDNTQYF.

This clonotype was counted only a few times. This chain uses TRBV29-1 with TRBJ1-1; possible D gene TRBD1, 5 bases. The germline V gene has CDR1 SQVTM and CDR2 ANQGSEA. There are 14 residues in the CDR3. Trimming removed 1 base at V and 1 base at J, with 10 bases between. The CDR3 DNA follows: TGCAGCGTTGAAGTCGGGGCGAGGAACACTGAAGCTTTCTTT. The encoded protein is CSVEVGARNTEAFF.

The chain combines TRBV5-5 with TRBJ2-2; 8 bases are a match to TRBD2. Losses at the gene ends were 5 bases for V and 4 bases for J; bases not matched to a gene: 7. Germline CDR1 is SGHKS and CDR2 is YYEKEE (reference sequence). This CDR3 contains 15 residues. Here the CDR3 DNA reads TGTGCCAGCAGGATAGCGGGATTGGTCACCGGGGAGCTGTTTTTT. Amino acids: CASRIAGLVTGELFF. The full variable domain, completed using reference TRBV5-5 and TRBJ2-2, is DAGVTQSPTHLIKTRGQQVTLRCSPISGHKSVSWYQQVLGQGPQFIFQYYEKEERGRGNFPDRFSARQFPNYSSELNVNALLLGDSALYLCASRIAGLVTGELFFGEGSRLTVL.

The gene calls are TRBV5-1 and TRBJ2-7; 7 bases line up with TRBD1. The J call may be in error: the DNA end matches TRBJ2-4 better. The germline V gene encodes CDR1 SGHRS and CDR2 YFSETQ. The CDR3 sequence is 16 residues long. In DNA form, the CDR3 reads TGCGCCAGCAGCTGGGGGACCGGGACAGTAAAAAACATTCAGTACTTC. Its translation: CASSWGTGTVKNIQYF.

This chain joins TRBV20-1 and TRBJ1-2; 9 bases match TRBD1. This CDR3 contains 13 residues. CDR1 and CDR2 (germline): DFQATT, SNEGSKA (reference sequence). V dropped 0 bases and J dropped 8; count of bases not matched to a gene: 4. CDR3 in amino acids: CSAREGTGRGYTF. The CDR3 DNA sequence: TGCAGTGCTAGAGAGGGGACAGGGAGAGGCTACACCTTC.

The chain couples TRBV12-3 or TRBV12-4 to TRBJ2-2, with 13 bases identical to TRBD2. The junction had 7 bases not matched to a gene; V was cut back by 6 bases and J by 3 bases. The CDR3 spans 17 residues. In nucleotides, the CDR3 is TGTGCCAGCAGAACTAGCGGGAGGGCCTTGTACACCGGGGAGCTGTTTTTT. This codes for CASRTSGRALYTGELFF.

The chain recombines TRBV12-3 or TRBV12-4 with TRBJ1-2; D gene uncertain. The V gene lost 10 bases and the J gene lost 7 bases, with 19 bases spanning the gap. CDR3 size: 13 residues. CDR3 region: CATTSPNQAGYTF. The CDR3 nucleotides read TGTGCCACCACTAGTCCGAATCAAGCTGGCTACACCTTC.

Only a few counts were recorded for this clonotype. The rearrangement joins TRBV7-9 to TRBJ2-3; 9 bases are a match to TRBD2. The trim removed 2 bases at V and 5 bases at J, leaving 5 bases unmatched. CDR1 and CDR2 (germline): SEHNR, FQNEAQ (reference sequence). There are 15 residues in the CDR3. CDR3: CASSLSLAGLDTQYF. In DNA, the CDR3 is TGTGCCAGCAGCTTAAGCCTAGCGGGGTTAGATACGCAGTATTTT.

The genes are TRBV27 and TRBJ2-5; no reliable D call. The J call may be faulty, since TRBJ2-7 better matches the DNA end. This CDR3 is built from 12 residues. Germline CDR1 reads MNHEY; CDR2 reads SMNVEV (reference sequence). In DNA form, the CDR3 reads TGTGCCAGCAGTTCGGCAACGGACGAGCAGTACTTC. As protein: CASSSATDEQYF.

Only a few counts were recorded for this clonotype. CDR3 in amino acids: CASSQVEEETQYF. The DNA for the CDR3 is TGTGCCAGCAGCCAAGTTGAGGAAGAGACCCAGTACTTC. The rearrangement uses TRBV4-2 and TRBJ2-5, with D unresolved. V was trimmed by 1 base and J by 3 bases, leaving 6 bases between them. Germline assignment: CDR1 LGHNA and CDR2 YNFKEQ. CDR3 length: 13 residues.

The chain uses TRBV25-1 and TRBJ2-3; 9 bases fit TRBD2. The CDR3 spans 17 residues. With 2 bases clipped from V and 6 bases from J, the junction kept 12 bases outside the gene matches. CDR1 is MGHDK and CDR2 is SYGVNS in the germline V gene. The CDR3 coding sequence is TGTGCCAGCAGTGAACCCCCTGGCGGGGGGGCCGCGGATACGCAGTATTTT. Residues: CASSEPPGGGAADTQYF.

A few counts support this clonotype. This chain links TRBV4-2 with TRBJ1-2, with TRBD1 as a possible D gene (5 bases). This CDR3 has 15 amino acids. Germline V gives CDR1 LGHNA, CDR2 YNFKEQ. Trimming took off 0 bases at V and 0 bases at J, with 8 bases between the two ends. CDR3 region: CASSQDDSSNYGYTF. In nucleotides, the CDR3 is TGTGCCAGCAGCCAAGATGACAGCTCTAACTATGGCTACACCTTC.

The J gene is TRBJ1-2, the V gene TRBV29-1; 7 nucleotides line up with TRBD1. Near its end, the DNA agrees better with TRBJ2-7, so the J call may be wrong. The germline gives CDR1 SQVTM, CDR2 ANQGSEA. The CDR3 covers 12 residues. The CDR3 coding sequence is TGCAGCGTTGAAAAAGGGACAGACCAGCAGTACTTC. It specifies CSVEKGTDQQYF.